The present entry profiles one T cell receptor (beta chain) with its context. These data belong to a study of shared clonotypes between healthy human individuals. Measured with immunoSEQ multiplex PCR; TCRdb has only the in-frame clones, and not every one. In the table there are about 490,000 clones, approximately 78% of which are singletons. After removal of 2 bases from V and 9 bases from J, the junction contained 10 bases not matched to a gene. Germline V gives CDR1 MDHEN, CDR2 SYDVKM. The CDR3 consists of 17 residues. Material for sequencing was PBMCs. The sequence came from a woman between 40 and 50 years old in good health. Some clones in this sample may be carry-over from other donors' samples. V is TRBV28 and J is TRBJ2-1; 13 nucleotides match TRBD2. The CDR3 DNA reads as TGTGCCAGCAGTTTAATAGGGACTAGCGGGATATTGGGTGAGCAGTTCTTC. As protein: CASSLIGTSGILGEQFF.